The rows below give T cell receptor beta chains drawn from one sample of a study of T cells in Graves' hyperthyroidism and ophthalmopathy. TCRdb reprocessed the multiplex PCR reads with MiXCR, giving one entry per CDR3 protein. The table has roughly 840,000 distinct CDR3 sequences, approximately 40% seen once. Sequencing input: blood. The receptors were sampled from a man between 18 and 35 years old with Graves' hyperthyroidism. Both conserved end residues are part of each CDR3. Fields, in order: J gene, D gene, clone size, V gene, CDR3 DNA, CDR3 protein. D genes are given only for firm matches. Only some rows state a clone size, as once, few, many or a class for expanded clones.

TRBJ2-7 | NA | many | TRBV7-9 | TGTGCCAGCAGCCAGTCCCGTGAGCAGTACTTC | CASSQSREQYF
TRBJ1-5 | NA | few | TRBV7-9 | TGTGCCAGCAGCTCCGGGCCTAACGGGCAGCCCCAGCATTTT | CASSSGPNGQPQHF
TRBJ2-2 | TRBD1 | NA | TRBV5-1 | TGCGCCAGCAGCTATGGGGACAGGGAGAACACCGGGGAGCTGTTTTTT | CASSYGDRENTGELFF
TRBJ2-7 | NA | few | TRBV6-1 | TGTGCCAGCACTCAGGGGCGAGGCGAGCAGTACTTC | CASTQGRGEQYF
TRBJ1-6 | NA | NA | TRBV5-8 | TGTGCCAGCAGCTTGGAGGCAGGGGCAGCATCACCCCTCCACTTT | CASSLEAGAASPLHF
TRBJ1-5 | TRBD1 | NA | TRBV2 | TGTGCCAGCAGTTTCGCAGGGGGCGGCCAGCCCCAGCATTTT | CASSFAGGGQPQHF
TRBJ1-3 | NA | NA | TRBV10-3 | TGTGCCATCAGTGAGACAGCCCTCTCTGGAAACACCATATATTTT | CAISETALSGNTIYF
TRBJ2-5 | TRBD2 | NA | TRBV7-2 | TGTGCCAGCAGCTTCGGACTAGCGGGGGCGCCCGGGGAGACCCAGTACTTC | CASSFGLAGAPGETQYF
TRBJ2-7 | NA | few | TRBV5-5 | TGTGCCAGCAGCTTGTCACACAGGCCAGTCCTCGACTTC | CASSLSHRPVLDF
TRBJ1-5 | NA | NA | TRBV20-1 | TGCAGTGCCAAGGTCCCGCGTAGCAATCAGCCCCAGCATTTT | CSAKVPRSNQPQHF
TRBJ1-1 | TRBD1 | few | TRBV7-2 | TGTGCCAGCAGCTCTGGGACAGGGTTGAACACTGAAGCTTTCTTT | CASSSGTGLNTEAFF
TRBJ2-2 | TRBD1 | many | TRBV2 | TGTGCCAGTCAGACCGGGACAGCCTATTCCGGGGAGCTGTTTTTT | CASQTGTAYSGELFF
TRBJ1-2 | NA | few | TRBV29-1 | TGCAGCGTTGATTGGACCAGGGCCCTGACTCCTTATGGCTACACCTTC | CSVDWTRALTPYGYTF
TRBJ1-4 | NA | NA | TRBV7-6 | TGTGCCAGCAGCTTAGGACTAGCGGTGAATGAAAAACTGTTTTTT | CASSLGLAVNEKLFF
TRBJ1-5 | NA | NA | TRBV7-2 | TGTGCCTGGAGCCCGGATAGCAATCAGCCCCAGCATTTT | CAWSPDSNQPQHF
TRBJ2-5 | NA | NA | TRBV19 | TGTGCCTGGATCTCGTGGGAGGTAGGAGAGACCCAGTACTTC | CAWISWEVGETQYF
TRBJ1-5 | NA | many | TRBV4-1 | TGCGCCAGCAGCCAAGATCCCACCAATCAGCCCCAGCATTTT | CASSQDPTNQPQHF
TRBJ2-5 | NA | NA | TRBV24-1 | TGTGCCAAGGGAGATCTTGAGACCCAGTACTTC | CAKGDLETQYF
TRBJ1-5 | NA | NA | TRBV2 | TGTGCCAGCAGCCAAGTTTACGGCGCCAATCAGCCCCAGCATTTT | CASSQVYGANQPQHF
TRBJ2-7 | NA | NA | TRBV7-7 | TGTGCTAGCAGCTTAGACCCAGACCCAACCTACGAGCAGTACTTC | CASSLDPDPTYEQYF
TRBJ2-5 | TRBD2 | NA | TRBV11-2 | TGTGCCAGCACACAACAAGGGACTAGCGGGGGGGGGGGGACCCAGTACTTC | CASTQQGTSGGGGTQYF
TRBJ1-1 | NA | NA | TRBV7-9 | TGTGCCAGCAGCTGGGGTAGCGGCACTGAAGCTTTCTTT | CASSWGSGTEAFF
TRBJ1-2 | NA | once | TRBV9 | TGTGCCAGCAGCGTAGACGGGGGCGCGTCTGGCTACACCTTC | CASSVDGGASGYTF
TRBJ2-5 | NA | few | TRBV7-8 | TGTGCCAGCAGCGTACGTTCGGAAGAGACCCAGTACTTC | CASSVRSEETQYF
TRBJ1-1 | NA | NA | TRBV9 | TGTGCCAGCAGTTTTGGGGTCCCTGAAGCTTTCTTT | CASSFGVPEAFF
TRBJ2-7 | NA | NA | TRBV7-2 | TGTGCCAGCAGCTTAGAGGAGTGGGGGGCTAGCGGTATACTGTACTTC | CASSLEEWGASGILYF
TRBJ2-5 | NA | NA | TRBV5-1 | TGCGCCAGCAGCACCGACAGGGCTGCCTCGGGGGCGGAGACCCAGTACTTC | CASSTDRAASGAETQYF
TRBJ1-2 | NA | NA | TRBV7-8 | TGTGCCAGCAGCTTAGGGGCAGGGGTTGACCATGGCTACACCTTC | CASSLGAGVDHGYTF
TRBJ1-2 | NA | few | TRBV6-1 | TGTGCCAGCAGAAGAAGTGATGGCTACACCTTC | CASRRSDGYTF
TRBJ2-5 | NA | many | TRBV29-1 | TGCAGCGTTCTTGGTGCGGGGGCCGCGGGGGCCCAGTACTTC | CSVLGAGAAGAQYF
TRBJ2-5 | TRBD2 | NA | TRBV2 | TGTGCCAGCAGCCTGAGGACTAGCCGGGAGACCCAGTACTTC | CASSLRTSRETQYF
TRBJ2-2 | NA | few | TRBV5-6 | TGTGCCAGCAGCTTGTGGAGGACAGCGAACACCGGGGAGCTGTTTTTT | CASSLWRTANTGELFF
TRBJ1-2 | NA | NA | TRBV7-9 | TGCGCCAGCAGCTTGGAAGGGTCCGGAGGCTACACCTTC | CASSLEGSGGYTF
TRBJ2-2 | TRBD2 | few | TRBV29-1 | TGCAGCGCCTCGGGACTAGCGGGGGGATGGACCGGGGAGCTGTTTTTT | CSASGLAGGWTGELFF
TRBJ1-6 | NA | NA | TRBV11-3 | TGTGCCAGCAGCATAGCAGCCAGAGGAAATTCACCCCTCCACTTT | CASSIAARGNSPLHF
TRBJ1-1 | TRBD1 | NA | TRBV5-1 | TGCGCCAGCAGCCCCAACCCCAGGGGGTTGATGGACACTGAAGCTTTCTTT | CASSPNPRGLMDTEAFF
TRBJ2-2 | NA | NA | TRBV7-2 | TGTGCCAGTCAGGGGGGACTGGGGTTGACCGGGGAGCTGTTTTTT | CASQGGLGLTGELFF
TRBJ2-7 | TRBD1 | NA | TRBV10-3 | TGTGCCAGCAGTGAAGAGGGGACAGGAAGCGACGAGCAGTACTTC | CASSEEGTGSDEQYF
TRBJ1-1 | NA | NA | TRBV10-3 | TGTGCCAGCATAGCCTCGGGACACCCGAACACTGAAGCTTTCTTT | CASIASGHPNTEAFF
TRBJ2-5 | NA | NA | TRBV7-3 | TGTGCCAGCAGCTTAGGCGGGCGGGTCTGGGAGACCCAGTACTTC | CASSLGGRVWETQYF
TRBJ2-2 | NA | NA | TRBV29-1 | TGCAGCGTTGAGGATAGCAGCGTCCGCACCGGGGAGCTGTTTTTT | CSVEDSSVRTGELFF
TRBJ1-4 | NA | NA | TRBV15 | TGTGCCACCAGCGTTGGAGGTCTCGCAACTAATGAAAAACTGTTTTTT | CATSVGGLATNEKLFF
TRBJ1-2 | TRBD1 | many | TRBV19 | TGTGCCAGTACCCCTTGGACAGGGATGGGCTACACCTTC | CASTPWTGMGYTF
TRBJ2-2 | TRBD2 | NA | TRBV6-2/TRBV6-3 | TGTGCCAGCAGACGTACTAGCGGGAGGGGTGGCGGGGAGCTGTTTTTT | CASRRTSGRGGGELFF
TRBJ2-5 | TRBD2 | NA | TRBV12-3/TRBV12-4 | TGTGCCAGCAGTTTCCGGGGGGAGGGCGAGACCCAGTACTTC | CASSFRGEGETQYF
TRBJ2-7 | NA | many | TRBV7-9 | TGTGCCAGCAGTTACGGTAGCGGGCAGTACTTC | CASSYGSGQYF
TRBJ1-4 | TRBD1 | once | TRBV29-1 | TGCAGCGTCCCCGGGACAGGGGTTGAAAAACTGTTTTTT | CSVPGTGVEKLFF
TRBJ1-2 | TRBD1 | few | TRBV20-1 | TGCAGTGCTAGAGCCCGGACAGGGTATGGCTACACCTTC | CSARARTGYGYTF
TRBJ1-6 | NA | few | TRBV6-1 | TGTGCCAGCAATGAAGGGGGACGGTCGCGGGTTTTT | CASNEGGRSRVF
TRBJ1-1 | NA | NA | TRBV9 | TGTGCCAGCAGTTGGGGGGATGGCACTGAAGCTTTCTTT | CASSWGDGTEAFF
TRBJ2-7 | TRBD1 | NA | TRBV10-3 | TGTGCCATCAGTGAGCTCTCCAAGGACAGGGACGGCTCCTACGAGCAGTACTTC | CAISELSKDRDGSYEQYF
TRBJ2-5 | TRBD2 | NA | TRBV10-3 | TGTGCCATCAGTGAGTCATGGACTAGCGTACAAGAGACCCAGTACTTC | CAISESWTSVQETQYF
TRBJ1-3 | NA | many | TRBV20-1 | TGCAGTGCCGAGGCAGGGAGCCCTGGAAACACCATATATTTT | CSAEAGSPGNTIYF
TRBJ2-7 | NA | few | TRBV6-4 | TGTGCCAGCAGTGCGGCGGTCCCCTACGAGCAGTACTTC | CASSAAVPYEQYF